This TCR beta chain derives from a study of blood T cell repertoires in COVID-19 (dated by TCRdb to 2018 to 2020). Notes on the research overall: Collaborator samples came from the United States, Italy and Spain and covered acute and convalescent phases of COVID-19. The samples were drawn from two sources: the first 160 participants of the ongoing ImmuneRACE study, and 950 to 1,500 subjects contributed by 6 global collaborators. HLA class I and class II types, where available, came from metadata supplied by the sample provider rather than from assay-based typing. Nearly every sample came with metadata listing a de-identified subject ID, COVID-19 status, age in years and sex. The prospective study material was composed of cDNA or gDNA derived from T cells, B-cell-depleted T cells, or PBMCs. The repertoires were released in a freely available public database meant as a resource for research on the immune response to SARS-CoV-2. The dataset comprised deeply sampled blood TCRbeta repertoires from subjects exposed to, actively infected with, or recovered from COVID-19.

What the study reported, not specific to this receptor: How much clinical and demographic metadata was included differed by source and by participant, and the metadata was provided uncurated.

TCRbeta CDR3 regions were amplified from genomic DNA by means of the immunoSEQ Assay, a bias-controlled multiplex PCR. The original pipeline was this. Nucleated cell counts per sample were estimated from amplification of reference gene primers within the assay. To quantify the absolute abundance of each unique TCRbeta CDR3 rearrangement, sequence reads were collapsed and filtered. Productive Simpson clonality was computed per sample as the square root of Simpson's diversity index over productive rearrangements. TCRdb retrieved this table from immuneACCESS and kept in-frame rearrangements only. Not all clones are present; in checked studies, unresolved V genes account for under half, and no reason is known for the remainder. The V and J calls and clone size are taken from that table; D and trimming were inferred from the DNA. The sample table contains about 120,000 clones; only one count was recorded for 80% to 90% of them. The leading ten clones occupy over 9.5% of the sample.

Taken from cysteine to phenylalanine, the CDR3 has 14 residues. The read is trimmed to its CDR3 DNA, 42 bases read in frame from base 1. From the germline V gene, CDR1 is MNHEY and CDR2 is SVGEGT. V loses 6 bases, J loses 3 bases, and the germline ends lie 15 bases apart. Worth noting for this clone: Its antigen remains undetermined. No quality values exist for individual bases; no much larger clone is one base distant.

Each collaborating institution followed its own protocols to collect whole blood in K2EDTA tubes. For TCRbeta analysis, collaborators shipped samples in one of three forms: frozen whole blood, isolated PBMCs, or DNA extracted from either of those sample types. The specimen sequenced was peripheral blood. The clonotype originates from a human donor in a cohort sampled during active COVID-19. The chain links TRBV6-2 or TRBV6-3 with TRBJ2-7; TRBD2 is a possible D gene, resting on 6 matching bases. The bases read TGTGCCAGCAGCCGGGGACGGAGGGACTACGAGCAGTACTTC. Protein translation: CASSRGRRDYEQYF.